Reported below is one T cell receptor beta chain. Its specificity is unknown. Germline V gene data show CDR1 as SGHRS and CDR2 as YFSETQ. V was shortened by 0 bases and J by 5 bases, with 12 bases between the two germline ends. This CDR3 comprises 14 residues. This specimen belongs to a study of cytomegalovirus exposure and HLA in healthy donors. Broader study findings: Being indistinguishable, some V segments were excluded, TRBV6-2 and TRBV6-3 among them. Altogether, 150 to 200 TCR beta chains were recorded as cytomegalovirus-associated. In terms of immune exposure information, only CMV serostatus was available.

Primers for the PCR totalled 60 Vbeta and 13 Jbeta. Profiled with immunoSEQ multiplex PCR; TCRdb holds only in-frame clones, not every one. The sample lists approximately 150,000 clones, 70% to 90% occurring once. The sequence was collected from a girl between 5 and 17 years old in good health and CMV-seropositive. The V call is TRBV5-1, the J call TRBJ2-7; a weak D match, TRBD1 (5 bases). What was sequenced was PBMCs. The CDR3 here is CASSLAGYSDEQYF. Written as DNA, the CDR3 is TGCGCCAGCAGCTTGGCAGGGTATTCCGACGAGCAGTACTTC.